The 7 T cell receptor beta chains listed next were all sequenced from one sample in a study of T-cell reconstitution after alpha-beta-depleted transplantation in children. Using unique molecular identifiers, the investigators prepared the TCRbeta library. TCRdb used MiXCR to reprocess the PCR reads, holding one entry per CDR3 protein. The sample includes tens of thousands of distinct CDR3 sequences, 40% to 45% of them seen just once. The sequenced sample was PBMCs, mostly from graft donor cells, obtained 360 days after TCRalphabeta/CD19-depleted stem cell transplant. These receptors came from a male patient under 18 who had a stem cell transplant for acute lymphoblastic leukemia, so the T cells may come from the graft donor.

This clonotype was recorded a few times. The chain employs TRBV20-1 and TRBJ1-2; 11 positions match TRBD1. Looked up from germline, CDR1 is DFQATT and CDR2 is SNEGSKA (reference sequence). The CDR3 runs to 17 residues. V was pared by 3 bases and J by 5 bases, with 14 bases of the junction left unmatched. This CDR3 reads CSASKTGTGGEWYGYTF. The CDR3 nucleotides are TGCAGTGCTAGTAAAACCGGGACAGGGGGTGAATGGTATGGCTACACCTTC.

This chain connects TRBV20-1 to TRBJ1-4; unclear D gene. The length of the CDR3 is 15 residues. V lost 7 bases to trimming and J lost 2 bases, with 17 bases between them. Germline CDR1 reads DFQATT; CDR2 reads SNEGSKA (reference sequence). The CDR3 spells CSVALLLGTNEKLFF. The CDR3 DNA sequence: TGCAGTGTCGCGCTCTTGTTGGGGACTAATGAAAAACTGTTTTTT.

The CDR3 is CASSPRPGMSGELFF. CDR3 DNA sequence: TGCGCCAGCAGCCCGCGTCCTGGGATGTCCGGGGAGCTGTTTTTT. The V call is TRBV4-1, the J call TRBJ2-2; the D is unclear. Germline CDR1 and CDR2: MGHRA and YSYEKL. This CDR3 spans 15 amino acids. The V gene lost 4 bases and the J gene lost 6 bases, with 15 bases spanning the gap.

The rearrangement joins TRBV5-6 to TRBJ2-5, with D perhaps assigned TRBD1 or TRBD2 (5 bases each). CDR1 is SGHDT and CDR2 is YYEEEE in the germline V gene. Trimming cost V 4 bases and J 0 bases, with 13 bases left between them. The CDR3 runs to 15 residues. CDR3 sequence reads: CASSMTWGYQETQYF. The CDR3 nucleotides are TGTGCCAGCAGCATGACCTGGGGGTACCAAGAGACCCAGTACTTC. Supplemented by reference TRBV5-6 and TRBJ2-5, the full variable domain reads DAGVTQSPTHLIKTRGQQVTLRCSPKSGHDTVSWYQQALGQGPQFIFQYYEEEERQRGNFPDRFSGHQFPNYSSELNVNALLLGDSALYLCASSMTWGYQETQYFGPGTRLLVL.

This clonotype appeared a few times. The chain combines TRBV28 with TRBJ2-6; D is undetermined. The germline CDR1 and CDR2 sequences are MDHEN and SYDVKM. V shed 8 bases and J shed 0 bases, with 5 bases lying between them. The CDR3 runs 13 residues. The CDR3 bases are TGTGCCAGCGTTCTCTCTGGGGCCAACGTCCTGACTTTC. As protein: CASVLSGANVLTF. Complete variable domain (other parts from reference TRBV28 and TRBJ2-6): DVKVTQSSRYLVKRTGEKVFLECVQDMDHENMFWYRQDPGLGLRLIYFSYDVKMKEKGDIPEGYSVSREKKERFSLILESASTNQTSMYLCASVLSGANVLTFGAGSRLTVL.

The V and J genes are TRBV28 and TRBJ1-1; D might be TRBD1 (5 bases). The CDR3 is 12 amino acids. V lost 8 bases to trimming and J lost 0 bases, with 7 bases between them. Per germline, CDR1 MDHEN and CDR2 SYDVKM. This chain's CDR3 is CASRQMNTEAFF. CDR3 DNA: TGTGCCAGCCGACAGATGAACACTGAAGCTTTCTTT.

This chain connects TRBV27 to TRBJ1-1, with D maybe TRBD1 (5 bases). The CDR3 loop spans 16 amino acids. V was shortened by 1 base and J by 10 bases, with 22 bases between the two germline ends. CDR1 and CDR2 from the germline V gene are MNHEY and SMNVEV (reference sequence). The DNA of the CDR3 is TGTGCCAGCAGTTTATTTGGGGGAACCGGAGGGATCGGAGCTTTCTTT. This translates into CASSLFGGTGGIGAFF.